Shown below are 32 T cell receptor beta chains from a single sample sequenced in a study of beta chain features in type 1 diabetes. Expressed TCRB transcripts were sequenced after all isolated RNA was converted to cDNA. The data were produced by immunoSEQ multiplex PCR, yet TCRdb's version contains in-frame clones alone and is incomplete. This sample has hundreds of thousands of clones, with 25% to 35% found just once. Sequencing was performed on naive CD4+ T cells from blood. The receptors were gathered from a man aged 18 to 29 in good health.

The chain recombines TRBV29-1 with TRBJ2-5; a weak D match, TRBD1 (6 bases). V was shortened by 2 bases and J by 2 bases, with 12 bases between the two germline ends. The CDR3 consists of 14 residues. In germline, CDR1 is SQVTM, CDR2 ANQGSEA. The CDR3 DNA sequence: TGCAGCGTTGAACTCGGGACACTTCAAGAGACCCAGTACTTC. Protein sequence: CSVELGTLQETQYF.

The chain uses TRBV9 and TRBJ2-1; 11 nucleotides agree with TRBD2. The germline V gene has CDR1 SGDLS and CDR2 YYNGEE. The trim removed 2 bases at V and 5 bases at J, leaving 3 bases unmatched. The CDR3 is 15 amino acids. Here the CDR3 DNA reads TGTGCCAGCAGCGTGACTAGCGGGGTTAACAATGAGCAGTTCTTC. Protein: CASSVTSGVNNEQFF.

The table lists this clone with a few counts. This sequence joins TRBV29-1 and TRBJ1-1; 7 bases are a match to TRBD1. Germline CDR1 SQVTM, CDR2 ANQGSEA. Trimming removed 6 bases from V and 1 base from J; junction bases left unmatched: 5. The CDR3 consists of 13 residues. CDR3 sequence (DNA): TGCAGCGTAGCGGGACAGCAGAACACTGAAGCTTTCTTT. It yields the protein CSVAGQQNTEAFF. Filled out from reference TRBV29-1 and TRBJ1-1, the complete variable domain reads SAVISQKPSRDICQRGTSLTIQCQVDSQVTMMFWYRQQPGQSLTLIATANQGSEATYESGFVIDKFPISRPNLTFSTLTVSNMSPEDSSIYLCSVAGQQNTEAFFGQGTRLTVV.

This clone was seen more than once but under ten times. The genes are TRBV14 and TRBJ2-7; D remains ambiguous. From germline, CDR1 is SGHDN and CDR2 FVKESK. Trimming left V 1 base short and J 6 bases short, with 10 bases between. The CDR3 has 13 residues. The CDR3 loop is CASSQARFTEQYF. The CDR3 region has the DNA TGTGCCAGCAGCCAAGCCCGCTTCACCGAGCAGTACTTC.

J is TRBJ2-7 and V is TRBV19; no clear D. The germline gives CDR1 LNHDA, CDR2 SQIVND (reference sequence). The V end lost 5 bases, the J end lost 4 bases, and 18 bases lay between the germline ends. This CDR3 has 15 amino acids. CDR3 amino acids: CASSARNAPGYEQYF. CDR3 DNA: TGTGCCAGTAGTGCTCGTAATGCCCCGGGTTACGAGCAGTACTTC.

The table lists this clone with a few counts. The chain is built from TRBV30 and TRBJ2-5; a possible D gene is TRBD2 (5 bases). The CDR3 contains 14 residues. V was clipped by 1 base and J by 5 bases, with 14 bases between them. Looked up from germline, CDR1 is GTSNPN and CDR2 is SVGIG (reference sequence). This CDR3 reads CAWSELVGGETQYF. The CDR3 DNA reads as TGTGCCTGGAGTGAATTAGTCGGCGGGGAGACCCAGTACTTC.

The chain combines TRBV5-4 with TRBJ1-2; possible D gene TRBD1, 5 bases. V was cut by 4 bases and J by 4 bases, with 17 bases left in between. The CDR3 covers 15 residues. Germline-derived CDR1 and CDR2 are SGHNT and YYREEE (reference sequence). In nucleotides, the CDR3 is TGTGCCAGCAGCCCTCGGGACCCTCTTACCTATGGCTACACCTTC. Protein: CASSPRDPLTYGYTF.

The rearrangement links TRBV4-2 to TRBJ2-1, with 11 bases aligning to TRBD2. Per the germline V gene, CDR1 is LGHNA and CDR2 is YNFKEQ. Trimming removed 7 bases from V and 2 bases from J; junction bases left unmatched: 4. The length of the CDR3 is 15 residues. This CDR3 reads CASTKTSGTYNEQFF. CDR3 sequence (DNA): TGTGCCAGCACAAAGACTAGCGGGACCTACAATGAGCAGTTCTTC.

The V and J genes are TRBV5-6 and TRBJ2-7; D is uncertain. Deletions cut 3 bases from V and 4 bases from J, with 5 bases between. The CDR3 has 11 amino acids. Germline V gene data show CDR1 as SGHDT and CDR2 as YYEEEE. The CDR3 here is CASSSRYEQYF. CDR3 sequence (DNA): TGTGCCAGCAGCTCCCGGTACGAGCAGTACTTC. Looking up the rest from reference TRBV5-6 and TRBJ2-7 gives the full variable domain: DAGVTQSPTHLIKTRGQQVTLRCSPKSGHDTVSWYQQALGQGPQFIFQYYEEEERQRGNFPDRFSGHQFPNYSSELNVNALLLGDSALYLCASSSRYEQYFGPGTRLTVT.

This clone has more than one count but fewer than ten. The CDR3 sequence is CASRDRGRYEQYF. Written as DNA, the CDR3 is TGTGCCAGCAGGGACAGGGGTCGATACGAGCAGTACTTC. The chain has TRBV27 and TRBJ2-7; 9 bases map to TRBD1. The CDR3 is made up of 13 amino acids. Germline V gene data show CDR1 as MNHEY and CDR2 as SMNVEV (reference sequence). V gave up 6 bases and J gave up 4 bases; unmatched junction bases: 4.

This chain connects TRBV30 to TRBJ1-1; perhaps TRBD1 as D (6 bases). V lost 3 bases and J lost 1, with 6 bases in between. The germline V gene encodes CDR1 GTSNPN and CDR2 SVGIG (reference sequence). The CDR3 extends over 12 amino acids. Written as DNA, the CDR3 is TGTGCCTGGAGACAGGGGAACACTGAAGCTTTCTTT. It is translated as CAWRQGNTEAFF.

The J gene is TRBJ1-6, the V gene TRBV9; no clear D gene. This CDR3 comprises 13 residues. The V end lost 5 bases, the J end lost 10 bases, and 13 bases lay between the germline ends. Germline loops: CDR1 SGDLS, CDR2 YYNGEE. CDR3 sequence: CASSPRGESPLHF. The CDR3 DNA reads as TGTGCCAGCAGTCCCCGGGGAGAGTCACCCCTCCACTTT.

In its sample, this clone was seen a few times. The CDR3 DNA follows: TGTGCCTGGAGTGAGGGGTGGACAGATACGCAGTATTTT. The encoded protein is CAWSEGWTDTQYF. The chain is built from TRBV30 and TRBJ2-3; possible D gene TRBD1, 5 bases. The V gene lost 1 base and the J gene lost 3 bases, with 8 bases spanning the gap. The germline V gene encodes CDR1 GTSNPN and CDR2 SVGIG (reference sequence). The CDR3 is 13 amino acids.

The rearrangement joins TRBV7-3 to TRBJ2-6; D not certain. CDR3 length: 15 residues. V shed 1 base and J shed 0 bases, with 4 bases lying between them. The germline gives CDR1 SGHTA, CDR2 FQGTGA. The CDR3 loop reads CASSLINSGANVLTF. The CDR3 DNA sequence: TGTGCCAGCAGCTTAATCAACTCTGGGGCCAACGTCCTGACTTTC.

V is TRBV10-3 and J is TRBJ2-6; D gene ambiguous. V was clipped by 4 bases and J by 4 bases, with 8 bases between them. This CDR3 has 14 residues. Germline CDR1 ENHRY, CDR2 SYGVKD. CDR3 in amino acids: CAISAERGANVLTF. DNA for the CDR3: TGTGCCATCAGTGCGGAGAGAGGGGCCAACGTCCTGACTTTC.

This chain joins TRBV7-9 and TRBJ1-1; D uncertain. The CDR3 extends over 12 amino acids. CDR1 SEHNR and CDR2 FQNEAQ come from the germline V gene (reference sequence). V was shortened by 2 bases and J by 4 bases, with 5 bases between the two germline ends. The chain's CDR3 is CASSLQATEAFF. CDR3 bases: TGTGCCAGCAGCTTACAGGCCACTGAAGCTTTCTTT.

This chain links TRBV4-1 with TRBJ1-1; perhaps TRBD1 as D (6 bases). From germline, CDR1 is MGHRA and CDR2 YSYEKL. Trimming took 4 bases from V and 1 from J, leaving 10 bases between them. This CDR3 is built from 14 residues. In nucleotides, the CDR3 is TGCGCCAGCAGCCTCACAGGGACGAACACTGAAGCTTTCTTT. It encodes CASSLTGTNTEAFF.

This clone has only a few counts. This chain joins TRBV29-1 and TRBJ2-2; D not certain. Germline lookup yields CDR1 SQVTM and CDR2 ANQGSEA. The CDR3 spans 11 residues. V shed 0 bases and J shed 5 bases, with 1 base lying between them. CDR3 amino acids: CSVEETGELFF. CDR3 coding DNA: TGCAGCGTTGAAGAAACCGGGGAGCTGTTTTTT.

The chain couples TRBV7-2 to TRBJ2-1, with no clear D. This CDR3 has 14 residues. The V gene lost 1 base and the J gene lost 4 bases, with 8 bases spanning the gap. CDR1 and CDR2 (germline): SGHTA, FQGNSA. The CDR3 nucleotides read TGTGCCAGCAGCTTAGTACAACTATACAATGAGCAGTTCTTC. It is translated as CASSLVQLYNEQFF. Full variable domain (missing parts from reference TRBV7-2 and TRBJ2-1): GAGVSQSPSNKVTEKGKDVELRCDPISGHTALYWYRQSLGQGLEFLIYFQGNSAPDKSGLPSDRFSAERTGGSVSTLTIQRTQQEDSAVYLCASSLVQLYNEQFFGPGTRLTVL.

V and J are TRBV11-2 and TRBJ2-3, with D hard to call. CDR3 length: 14 amino acids. The ends were cut back, 6 bases at V and 0 bases at J, with 10 bases in the middle. Per the germline V gene, CDR1 is SGHAT and CDR2 is FQNNGV. For the CDR3, the DNA is TGTGCCAGCAGACTCAGCCGTAGCACAGATACGCAGTATTTT. As protein: CASRLSRSTDTQYF.

The CDR3 loop is CAWRPMTSGSSYEQYF. In DNA form, the CDR3 reads TGTGCCTGGAGGCCGATGACTAGCGGGAGCTCCTACGAGCAGTACTTC. The rearrangement links TRBV30 to TRBJ2-7; 12 nucleotides line up with TRBD2. The germline CDR1 and CDR2 sequences are GTSNPN and SVGIG (reference sequence). This CDR3 has 16 residues. The V segment lost 3 bases and the J segment 0 bases; nucleotides outside the gene matches: 6.

This rearrangement joins TRBV6-5 to TRBJ2-3; 8 nucleotides agree with TRBD1. Trimming removed 6 bases from V and 3 bases from J; junction bases left unmatched: 2. Looked up from germline, CDR1 is MNHEY and CDR2 is SVGAGI. The CDR3 covers 13 residues. CDR3 coding DNA: TGTGCCAGCAGCCGGACAGGGACAGATACGCAGTATTTT. It codes for CASSRTGTDTQYF.

The genes are TRBV2 and TRBJ2-3, with TRBD2 matching over 8 bases. The ends lost 3 bases at V and 3 bases at J; junction bases unmatched: 8. Germline V gene sequence: CDR1 SNHLY, CDR2 FYNNEI. This CDR3 spans 16 amino acids. CDR3 in DNA: TGTGCCAGCAGTGACCCCCGGGAGGGGCTAACAGATACGCAGTATTTT. Protein sequence: CASSDPREGLTDTQYF.

The V and J genes are TRBV19 and TRBJ2-1; D perhaps matches TRBD2 (5 bases). V was trimmed by 5 bases and J by 3 bases, leaving 8 bases between them. The CDR3 has 13 amino acids. The germline V gene has CDR1 LNHDA and CDR2 SQIVND (reference sequence). CDR3 residues: CASSQDFYNEQFF. The CDR3 region has the DNA TGTGCCAGTAGTCAGGACTTCTACAATGAGCAGTTCTTC.

This clone was detected a few times. The chain has TRBV6-6 and TRBJ2-7; 9 bases align to TRBD1. Trimming at V came to 0 bases and at J to 6 bases, leaving 6 bases not matched to a gene. Germline V gene sequence: CDR1 MNHNY, CDR2 SVGAGI (reference sequence). The CDR3 contains 15 residues. The CDR3, as DNA: TGTGCCAGCAGTTACTCTTCACAGGGGGCGCGCGAGCAGTACTTC. It specifies CASSYSSQGAREQYF.

This chain joins TRBV5-1 and TRBJ2-3; no reliable D call. The ends were cut back, 1 base at V and 0 bases at J, with 6 bases in the middle. This CDR3 is built from 14 residues. Germline V gives CDR1 SGHRS, CDR2 YFSETQ. The CDR3 DNA follows: TGCGCCAGCAGCTTGCCGCCTAGCACAGATACGCAGTATTTT. Its protein is CASSLPPSTDTQYF.

The rearrangement links TRBV18 to TRBJ2-1; D not certain. Germline V gene data show CDR1 as KGHSH and CDR2 as LQKENI. Deletions cut 0 bases from V and 9 bases from J, with 21 bases between. This CDR3 region has 17 residues. CDR3 sequence reads: CASSPPTTADRALEQFF. The DNA of the CDR3 is TGTGCCAGCTCACCACCTACGACGGCAGATAGGGCCCTTGAGCAGTTCTTC.

There are a few counts of this clone. The chain is built from TRBV4-1 and TRBJ2-1, with a possible D match to TRBD2 (5 bases). CDR1 MGHRA and CDR2 YSYEKL come from the germline V gene. Trimming stripped 0 bases from V and 0 bases from J, with 12 bases between. CDR3 length: 17 amino acids. The chain's CDR3 is CASSQEFSGSSYNEQFF. The CDR3 nucleotides read TGCGCCAGCAGCCAAGAGTTCAGCGGTAGCTCCTACAATGAGCAGTTCTTC.

This clone showed up just a few times. The chain employs TRBV28 and TRBJ1-3, with D possibly being TRBD1 (5 bases). From germline, CDR1 is MDHEN and CDR2 SYDVKM. The CDR3 runs 16 residues. The germline V and J ends were trimmed by 4 bases and 0 bases, with 13 bases remaining between them. Written as DNA, the CDR3 is TGTGCCAGCAGTTCCCCCTCAGGGTCCTCTGGAAACACCATATATTTT. This sequence encodes CASSSPSGSSGNTIYF.

The V call is TRBV7-2, the J call TRBJ2-7, with D maybe TRBD2 (6 bases). Germline CDR1 reads SGHTA; CDR2 reads FQGNSA. Trimming left V 0 bases short and J 1 base short, with 10 bases between. This CDR3 has 15 amino acids. The CDR3 loop reads CASSLALAESYEQYF. DNA for the CDR3: TGTGCCAGCAGCTTAGCGTTAGCGGAATCCTACGAGCAGTACTTC. Full variable domain (outside the CDR3, taken from reference TRBV7-2 and TRBJ2-7): GAGVSQSPSNKVTEKGKDVELRCDPISGHTALYWYRQSLGQGLEFLIYFQGNSAPDKSGLPSDRFSAERTGGSVSTLTIQRTQQEDSAVYLCASSLALAESYEQYFGPGTRLTVT.

This chain connects TRBV7-8 to TRBJ1-5, with D possibly matching TRBD1 (5 bases). Germline-derived CDR1 and CDR2 are SGHVS and FQNEAQ. Trimming pared 5 bases from V and 11 bases from J, leaving 25 bases between. CDR3 length: 16 residues. CDR3 loop: CASSPSRQGPPFTQHF. In nucleotides, the CDR3 is TGTGCCAGCAGCCCCTCCCGGCAGGGCCCTCCATTTACCCAGCATTTT.

This clone was seen more than once but under ten times. The chain recombines TRBV7-8 with TRBJ1-1; no clear D. V lost 0 bases and J lost 6, with 2 bases in between. The CDR3 extends over 11 amino acids. Germline V gene data show CDR1 as SGHVS and CDR2 as FQNEAQ. The CDR3 coding sequence is TGTGCCAGCAGCTTAGCGGCTGAAGCTTTCTTT. This sequence encodes CASSLAAEAFF.